Following are 14 T cell receptor beta chains from one sample sequenced in a study of blood T cell repertoires in COVID-19. Method: immunoSEQ multiplex PCR; TCRdb's copy keeps in-frame clones and lacks some. Among around 360,000 clones, about 90% were seen once, and the ten largest hold about 1.9%. Sequenced material: PBMCs or T cells enriched from blood (not recorded which). These receptors were collected from a man aged 40-49 years in a cohort exposed to, infected with or recovered from COVID-19 (not recorded which).

This chain links TRBV2 with TRBJ2-1; 10 bases agree with TRBD2. Germline V lookup: CDR1 SNHLY, CDR2 FYNNEI. The V segment lost 4 bases and the J segment 0 bases; nucleotides outside the gene matches: 6. The CDR3 length is 17 residues. CDR3: CASSASGRAGSYNEQFF. CDR3 nucleotides: TGTGCCAGCAGTGCCAGCGGGAGGGCCGGCTCCTACAATGAGCAGTTCTTC.

The CDR3 region is CASSQRPGDTEAFF. The CDR3 bases are TGTGCCAGCAGCCAACGTCCAGGGGACACTGAAGCTTTCTTT. The chain combines TRBV11-2 with TRBJ1-1, with a possible D match to TRBD1 (6 bases). Germline lookup yields CDR1 SGHAT and CDR2 FQNNGV. Trimming took off 5 bases at V and 3 bases at J, with 13 bases between the two ends. The CDR3 length is 14 residues.

The rearrangement links TRBV7-9 to TRBJ2-5; tentatively, D is TRBD1 (6 bases). Trimming removed 5 bases from V and 2 bases from J, with 15 bases in between. This CDR3 is built from 15 residues. From germline, CDR1 is SEHNR and CDR2 FQNEAQ (reference sequence). CDR3 DNA sequence: TGTGCCAGCAGCCGGTCACTCGGACAGCAAGAGACCCAGTACTTC. Its protein is CASSRSLGQQETQYF.

This clone was detected only once. This chain joins TRBV5-1 and TRBJ2-1; 7 positions agree with TRBD1. The CDR3 extends over 13 amino acids. The J segment lost 8 bases and the V segment lost 3 bases, leaving 5 bases of the junction unmatched. CDR1 is SGHRS and CDR2 is YFSETQ in the germline V gene. The CDR3 loop reads CASSWPGQYEQFF. As DNA, the CDR3 is TGCGCCAGCAGCTGGCCGGGACAGTATGAGCAGTTCTTC.

The chain links TRBV19 to TRBJ1-1; no clear D. The germline V and J ends were trimmed by 4 bases and 7 bases, with 7 bases remaining between them. Germline values: CDR1 LNHDA, CDR2 SQIVND (reference sequence). This CDR3 spans 11 amino acids. The CDR3 DNA reads as TGTGCCAGTAGTACGCGGTTTGAAGCTTTCTTT. Protein sequence: CASSTRFEAFF.

This sequence joins TRBV5-5 and TRBJ2-2; a weak D match, TRBD2 (6 bases). The germline V gene encodes CDR1 SGHKS and CDR2 YYEKEE (reference sequence). V lost 4 bases, J lost 1 base, and 14 bases lay in between. This CDR3 is built from 16 residues. CDR3 nucleotide sequence: TGTGCCAGCAGCCTAGGGTGGCGGGGGAACACCGGGGAGCTGTTTTTT. This encodes CASSLGWRGNTGELFF.

The chain carries TRBV11-2 and TRBJ2-1, with a weak D call TRBD2 (6 bases). With 5 bases removed from V and 5 bases from J, the gap between germline ends came to 16 bases. The CDR3 is 15 residues long. Germline CDR1 is SGHAT and CDR2 is FQNNGV. As DNA, the CDR3 is TGTGCCAGCAGCCACGGAGCGGGTACTCACAATGAGCAGTTCTTC. Protein sequence: CASSHGAGTHNEQFF.

The chain joins TRBV5-1 to TRBJ1-1, with 7 bases matching TRBD1. Losses at the gene ends were 6 bases for V and 5 bases for J; bases not matched to a gene: 16. The CDR3 is 16 residues long. In germline, CDR1 is SGHRS, CDR2 YFSETQ. The CDR3 nucleotides read TGCGCCAGCATGGTTTGGACAGGTAGTGCCAGAACTGAAGCTTTCTTT. Protein: CASMVWTGSARTEAFF.

V and J are TRBV29-1 and TRBJ2-3; TRBD2 agrees at 11 bases. V shed 2 bases, J shed 3 bases, and the junction held 4 bases outside the gene matches. CDR3 length: 15 residues. Germline V gene sequence: CDR1 SQVTM, CDR2 ANQGSEA. CDR3 region: CSVETSGSETDTQYF. CDR3 sequence (DNA): TGCAGCGTTGAAACTAGCGGGAGTGAAACAGATACGCAGTATTTT.

The chain is built from TRBV5-1 and TRBJ2-1; 9 bases line up with TRBD2. The CDR3 loop spans 17 amino acids. V was clipped by 3 bases and J by 9 bases; unmatched bases: 16. Germline CDR1 SGHRS, CDR2 YFSETQ. For the CDR3, the DNA is TGCGCCAGCAGCTACAGGGAGAGCGGGAGGCGGGCCGGTGAGCAGTTCTTC. Amino acids: CASSYRESGRRAGEQFF.

Written as DNA, the CDR3 is TGTGCCAGTAGTTCGAGGAATAATGAAAAACTGTTTTTT. It translates to CASSSRNNEKLFF. J is TRBJ1-4 and V is TRBV19, with no clear D. V shed 5 bases and J shed 4 bases, with 8 bases lying between them. The CDR3 is 13 residues long. Germline V lookup: CDR1 LNHDA, CDR2 SQIVND (reference sequence).

This rearrangement joins TRBV19 to TRBJ1-1; D not certain. CDR3 length: 12 residues. Germline V lookup: CDR1 LNHDA, CDR2 SQIVND (reference sequence). V lost 3 bases to trimming and J lost 1 base, with 3 bases between them. CDR3 region: CASSIRNTEAFF. The CDR3 DNA follows: TGTGCCAGTAGTATCCGGAACACTGAAGCTTTCTTT.

This sequence joins TRBV3-1 (or the pseudogene TRBV3-2) and TRBJ2-5, with TRBD2 identical over 8 bases. Germline V gives CDR1 LGHDT, CDR2 YNNKEL (reference sequence). Trimming took 4 bases from V and 5 from J; bases not matched to a gene: 12. The CDR3 sequence is 16 residues long. Here the CDR3 DNA reads TGTGCCAGCAGCCCCCATAGCGCGGGAGGCGGGGAGACCCAGTACTTC. Its translation: CASSPHSAGGGETQYF.

The rearrangement uses TRBV30 and TRBJ2-5; a weak D match, TRBD1 (6 bases). This CDR3 comprises 11 residues. Trimming pared 4 bases from V and 9 bases from J, leaving 12 bases between. The germline gives CDR1 GTSNPN, CDR2 SVGIG (reference sequence). This CDR3 is CAWMQGQAQYF. CDR3 in DNA: TGTGCCTGGATGCAGGGGCAGGCCCAGTACTTC.